The entry that follows covers one TCR beta chain sequence. Its antigen is unidentified. The sort gate was single viable CD3+CD4+CD8-CD45RO+ cells for memory CD4+ T cells. Donors' CMV status reflects serum IgG against pp150, pp28, p38, p52. Total CD4+ T cells were enriched by CD4 positive selection. The repertoire was sequenced with immunoSEQ multiplex PCR; TCRdb's copy has only in-frame clones and lacks some. The profile shows 56,000 or so clones, about 80% of them singletons. These data come from a study of memory CD4+ T cells and cytomegalovirus serostatus. Study-level information: This sample comes from healthy Belgian adults, about 10 CMV seropositive, approximately 25 seronegative. Study-level points and caveats: CMV serostatus prediction reached median AUC about 0.95, or 0.9 with US-trained model.

The CDR3 consists of 16 residues. V trimming: 4 bases; J trimming: 0 bases; junction bases outside the gene matches: 3. Per the germline V gene, CDR1 is SGHTA and CDR2 is FQGNSA. The chain recombines TRBV7-2 with TRBJ2-3; 11 bases match TRBD2. This receptor was taken from an adult in good health and CMV-seronegative. The sample taken for sequencing was memory CD4+ T cells from blood. The CDR3 spells CASSSGTSGSTDTQYF. The CDR3 DNA reads as TGTGCCAGCAGCTCCGGGACTAGCGGCAGCACAGATACGCAGTATTTT.